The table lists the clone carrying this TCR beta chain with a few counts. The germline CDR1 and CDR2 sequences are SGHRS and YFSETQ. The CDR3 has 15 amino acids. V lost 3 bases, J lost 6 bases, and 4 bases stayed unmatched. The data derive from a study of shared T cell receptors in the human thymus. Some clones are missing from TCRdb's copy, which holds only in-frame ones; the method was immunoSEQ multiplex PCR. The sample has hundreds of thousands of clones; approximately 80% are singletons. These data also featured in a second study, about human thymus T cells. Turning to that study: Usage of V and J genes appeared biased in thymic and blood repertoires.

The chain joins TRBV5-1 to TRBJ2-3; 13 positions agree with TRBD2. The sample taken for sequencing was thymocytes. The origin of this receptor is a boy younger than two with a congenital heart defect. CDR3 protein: CASSSETSGRDTQYF. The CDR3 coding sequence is TGCGCCAGCAGCTCGGAGACTAGCGGGAGGGATACGCAGTATTTT.